The sequence of this T cell receptor beta chain was determined in a study of cytomegalovirus exposure and HLA in healthy donors. Study-level information: About 200 million T cells yielded 100 million or so unique TCR beta sequences, as an earlier analysis found. Study outcomes and limitations: About 87% or about 30% of the time was how often most TCR beta V segments were productive, according to an earlier analysis.

All the people who gave samples were healthy bone marrow donors. PCR amplification relied on 60 Vbeta primers (plus 13 Jbeta primers). Libraries were prepared by immunoSEQ multiplex PCR; TCRdb keeps only in-frame clonotypes and omits some of them. The data show roughly 140,000 clones, with 80% seen just once and 1.2% held by the top ten. Remarks on this clone: The antigen is undetermined.

The receptor's source is a female donor in good health and CMV-seronegative. The sequencing input was PBMCs.

The CDR3 spells CASSYSHSNSNQPQHF. The CDR3 nucleotides are TGTGCCAGCAGTTATTCGCACAGCAATAGCAATCAGCCCCAGCATTTT. The chain couples TRBV6-5 to TRBJ1-5; D not resolved. The V and J ends lost 3 bases and 0 bases respectively, with 12 bases between them. Germline CDR1 and CDR2: MNHEY and SVGAGI. CDR3 length: 16 amino acids.